These 16 T cell receptor beta chains came from one sample sequenced in a study of cytomegalovirus exposure and HLA in healthy donors. The PCR contained 60 Vbeta and 13 Jbeta primers. Profiling relied on immunoSEQ multiplex PCR, and the TCRdb table lists in-frame clones only, not all of them. This repertoire shows 150,000 to 200,000 clones, roughly 80% found once; its top ten account for about 1.5%. Sequenced sample: PBMCs. These TCRs come from a woman aged 18-29 years in good health and CMV-seronegative.

The chain joins TRBV5-1 to TRBJ1-2, with TRBD1 matching 11 bases. CDR1 is SGHRS, CDR2 YFSETQ, per germline. V was pared by 4 bases and J by 7 bases, with 12 bases of the junction left unmatched. CDR3 length: 16 residues. The CDR3: CASSPRLGQGVSGYTF. CDR3 sequence (DNA): TGCGCCAGCAGCCCCAGGTTGGGACAGGGGGTTAGTGGCTACACCTTC.

The chain is built from TRBV6-5 and TRBJ2-3; D is perhaps TRBD2 (6 bases). The germline V gene has CDR1 MNHEY and CDR2 SVGAGI. The length of the CDR3 is 11 residues. Deletions cut 4 bases from V and 12 bases from J, with 11 bases between. The CDR3 loop reads CASSSPGTQYF. The CDR3 DNA sequence: TGTGCCAGCAGTTCCCCCGGGACTCAGTATTTT.

The rearrangement uses TRBV25-1 and TRBJ2-1; 9 bases agree with TRBD2. The V segment lost 0 bases and the J segment 7 bases; nucleotides outside the gene matches: 7. The CDR3 runs 16 residues. CDR1 MGHDK and CDR2 SYGVNS come from the germline V gene. The CDR3 here is CASSEYRVAGVNEQFF. The DNA of the CDR3 is TGTGCCAGCAGTGAATATCGAGTAGCGGGGGTAAATGAGCAGTTCTTC.

The gene calls are TRBV23-1 and TRBJ2-5; perhaps TRBD2 as D (8 bases). TRBV23-1 is designated an ORF whose function remains uncertain. With 3 bases removed from V and 0 bases from J, the gap between germline ends came to 17 bases. The CDR3 totals 17 residues. CDR3 region: CASSHREGACYQETQYF. DNA of the CDR3: TGCGCCAGCAGTCATCGGGAGGGGGCTTGTTACCAAGAGACCCAGTACTTC.

The genes are TRBV10-1 and TRBJ2-3, with 8 bases matching TRBD2. Unmatched junction bases numbered 6, after V lost 0 bases and J lost 1 base. The CDR3 length is 17 residues. The germline CDR1 and CDR2 sequences are WNHNN and SYGVQD (reference sequence). CDR3 DNA sequence: TGCGCCAGCAGTGAGTCGACTGCGGGAGGACGCACAGATACGCAGTATTTT. It encodes CASSESTAGGRTDTQYF.

V and J are TRBV7-8 and TRBJ1-5; 8 nucleotides align to TRBD1. CDR1 SGHVS and CDR2 FQNEAQ come from the germline V gene. V trimming: 4 bases; J trimming: 7 bases; junction bases outside the gene matches: 12. The CDR3 is made up of 16 amino acids. This CDR3 reads CASSYSDRVVEQPQHF. CDR3 bases: TGTGCCAGCAGCTATTCGGACAGGGTAGTAGAACAGCCCCAGCATTTT.

About this clone: The same CDR3 arises from other DNA sequences in this sample as well. CDR3 sequence reads: CASSLGAPNEKLFF. The CDR3 DNA reads as TGTGCCAGCAGCTTAGGAGCGCCAAATGAAAAACTGTTTTTT. The rearrangement links TRBV7-9 to TRBJ1-4, with no clear D. The CDR3 has 14 amino acids. CDR1 SEHNR and CDR2 FQNEAQ come from the germline V gene (reference sequence). V lost 1 base and J lost 5, with 8 bases in between.

This clone was picked up a small number of times. The genes are TRBV5-6 and TRBJ2-6, with D possibly matching TRBD1 (5 bases). The CDR3 is made up of 13 amino acids. V was trimmed by 3 bases and J by 8 bases, leaving 9 bases between them. CDR1 is SGHDT, CDR2 YYEEEE, per germline. The CDR3 DNA is TGTGCCAGCAGCTCCGACAGTCCCAACGTCCTGACTTTC. This translates into CASSSDSPNVLTF. The entire variable domain, with the rest obtained from reference TRBV5-6 and TRBJ2-6, is as follows: DAGVTQSPTHLIKTRGQQVTLRCSPKSGHDTVSWYQQALGQGPQFIFQYYEEEERQRGNFPDRFSGHQFPNYSSELNVNALLLGDSALYLCASSSDSPNVLTFGAGSRLTVL.

The chain couples TRBV6-1 to TRBJ2-2; a weak D match, TRBD2 (5 bases). The CDR3 runs to 15 residues. CDR1 is MNHNS, CDR2 SASEGT, per germline. V dropped 5 bases and J dropped 6 bases, with 16 bases sitting between them. The CDR3 loop reads CASSPAGRPAGELFF. Here the CDR3 DNA reads TGTGCCAGCAGTCCCGCGGGCAGGCCAGCCGGGGAGCTGTTTTTT.

V and J are TRBV27 and TRBJ2-1; TRBD1 agrees at 7 bases. Germline CDR1 reads MNHEY; CDR2 reads SMNVEV (reference sequence). The CDR3 loop spans 13 amino acids. V lost 5 bases, J lost 15 bases, and 13 bases stayed unmatched. CDR3 nucleotides: TGTGCCAGCAGTCAGCGGACCGGGACAGTTCCGTTCTTC. Translating gives CASSQRTGTVPFF.

The chain links TRBV28 to TRBJ1-4; 11 bases are a match to TRBD1. The CDR3 spans 18 residues. CDR1 MDHEN and CDR2 SYDVKM come from the germline V gene. The trim removed 6 bases at V and 1 base at J, leaving 10 bases unmatched. The CDR3 DNA is TGTGCCAGCAGCACTCCATCCGGGACAGGGGGAACTAATGAAAAACTGTTTTTT. Its protein is CASSTPSGTGGTNEKLFF.

CDR3: CASRRTNNQPQHF. In DNA, the CDR3 is TGTGCCAGCAGAAGGACAAATAATCAGCCCCAGCATTTT. The V call is TRBV6-1, the J call TRBJ1-5; D perhaps matches TRBD1 (5 bases). This CDR3 contains 13 residues. V was clipped by 6 bases and J by 4 bases, with 10 bases between them. Germline V lookup: CDR1 MNHNS, CDR2 SASEGT.

V gene TRBV25-1 combines with J gene TRBJ1-6, with no clear D. Trimming cost V 3 bases and J 7 bases, with 19 bases left between them. The CDR3 contains 17 residues. Germline V gives CDR1 MGHDK, CDR2 SYGVNS. The CDR3 spells CASSDSTRAGGNSPLHF. CDR3 nucleotide sequence: TGTGCCAGCAGTGATTCCACCCGGGCGGGTGGCAATTCACCCCTCCACTTT.

This clone was counted a single time. The rearrangement joins TRBV9 to TRBJ1-2; D call uncertain. The CDR3 is 16 residues long. The V gene's germline CDR1 is SGDLS and CDR2 YYNGEE. Trimming cost V 0 bases and J 6 bases, with 18 bases left between them. The CDR3 protein is CASSVALGPEGNGYTF. In DNA form, the CDR3 reads TGTGCCAGCAGCGTAGCTTTAGGCCCAGAGGGTAATGGCTACACCTTC.

The chain combines TRBV6-5 with TRBJ2-5; D possibly corresponds to TRBD1 (5 bases). Germline lookup yields CDR1 MNHEY and CDR2 SVGAGI. Trimming shortened V by 5 bases and J by 5 bases, and 12 bases separated the two germline ends. The CDR3 sequence is 13 residues long. CDR3 in DNA: TGTGCCAGCAGTCTCAGGGATGGGGAGACCCAGTACTTC. Protein sequence: CASSLRDGETQYF.

The V gene is TRBV5-3, the J gene TRBJ2-7; TRBD2 aligns across 9 bases. TRBV5-3 is flagged as an ORF with uncertain function. This CDR3 has 15 amino acids. Trimming took 0 bases from V and 3 from J; bases not matched to a gene: 4. The CDR3 nucleotides read TGTGCCAGAAGCTTGGCTAGCGGGGACATCTACGAGCAGTACGTC. Translating it yields CARSLASGDIYEQYV.